This T cell receptor beta chain was observed in a study of T cell changes during pregnancy in multiple sclerosis. Here immunoSEQ multiplex PCR was the method, and the copy in TCRdb shows in-frame clones only, minus some. The sample carries about 67,000 clones, around 90% recorded once. This clone has only a few counts. The source of this sequence is a female donor with multiple sclerosis, enrolled in a pregnancy study. The sample here was peripheral blood, taken in the first trimester of pregnancy.

As DNA, the CDR3 is TGTGCCTGGGGCGGAAACACCATATATTTT. Translating it yields CAWGGNTIYF. V and J are TRBV30 and TRBJ1-3; D is uncertain. This CDR3 region has 10 residues. Trimming took 5 bases from V and 4 from J, leaving 3 bases between them. Germline CDR1 reads GTSNPN; CDR2 reads SVGIG (reference sequence). Based on the CDR3 plus reference TRBV30 and TRBJ1-3, the full variable domain is SQTIHQWPATLVQPVGSPLSLECTVEGTSNPNLYWYRQAAGRGLQLLFYSVGIGQISSEVPQNLSASRPQDRQFILSSKKLLLSDSGFYLCAWGGNTIYFGEGSWLTVV.